This entry describes one TCR beta chain. Its target is not known. Donors consisted of healthy bone marrow donors. With 1 base removed from V and 4 bases from J, the gap between germline ends came to 12 bases. The CDR3 has 15 residues. Germline V gene lookup returns CDR1 MGHRA and CDR2 YSYEKL. This sample was taken from a study of cytomegalovirus exposure and HLA in healthy donors. The PCR made use of 60 Vbeta and 13 Jbeta primers. Authors' methods: Roughly 80 million unique TCR beta chains, about 10 million of them shared, were counted by a later analysis. Sequencing was performed with immunoSEQ multiplex PCR; in TCRdb, only in-frame clones are kept and a portion is missing. V, J and clone size derive from that table, while D and trimming were established from the DNA sequence. Of 200,000 to 250,000 clones listed, 76% are singletons. Study results and caveats: Most observed TCR sequences were rare, whereas some public TCRs were detected in many donors.

The chain couples TRBV4-1 to TRBJ2-3, with a tentative D call TRBD2 (6 bases). The receptor was isolated from a man between 18 and 35 years old in good health and CMV-seronegative. Sequencing was performed on PBMCs. The CDR3 sequence is CASSQVGTLADTQYF. CDR3 coding DNA: TGCGCCAGCAGCCAAGTTGGGACTTTAGCAGATACGCAGTATTTT.